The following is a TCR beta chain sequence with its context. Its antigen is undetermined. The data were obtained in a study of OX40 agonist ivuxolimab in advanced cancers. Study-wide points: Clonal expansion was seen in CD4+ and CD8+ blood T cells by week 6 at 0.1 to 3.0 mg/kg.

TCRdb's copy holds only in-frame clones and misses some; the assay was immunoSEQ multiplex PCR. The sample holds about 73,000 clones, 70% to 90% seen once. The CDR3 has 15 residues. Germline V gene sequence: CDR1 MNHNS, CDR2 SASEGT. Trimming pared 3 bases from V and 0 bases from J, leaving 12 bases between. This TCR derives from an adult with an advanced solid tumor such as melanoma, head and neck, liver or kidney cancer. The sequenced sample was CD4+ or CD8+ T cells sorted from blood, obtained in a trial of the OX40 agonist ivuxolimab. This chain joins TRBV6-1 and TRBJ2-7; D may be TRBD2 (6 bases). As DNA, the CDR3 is TGTGCCAGCAGTGAGACTAGTCTGCTCTCCTACGAGCAGTACTTC. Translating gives CASSETSLLSYEQYF.